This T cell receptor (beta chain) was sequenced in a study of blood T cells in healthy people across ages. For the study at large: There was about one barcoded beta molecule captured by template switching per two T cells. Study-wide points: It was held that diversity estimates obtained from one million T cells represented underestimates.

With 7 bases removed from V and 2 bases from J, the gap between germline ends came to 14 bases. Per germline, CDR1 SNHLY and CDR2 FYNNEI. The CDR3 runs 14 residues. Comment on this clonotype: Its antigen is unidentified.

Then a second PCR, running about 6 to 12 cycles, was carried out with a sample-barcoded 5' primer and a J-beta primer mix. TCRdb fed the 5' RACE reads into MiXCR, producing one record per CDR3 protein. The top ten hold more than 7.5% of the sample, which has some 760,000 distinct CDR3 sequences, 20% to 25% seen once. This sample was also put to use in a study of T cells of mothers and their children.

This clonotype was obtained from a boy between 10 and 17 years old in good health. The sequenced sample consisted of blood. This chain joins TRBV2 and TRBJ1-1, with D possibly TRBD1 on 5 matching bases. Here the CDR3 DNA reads TGTGCCAGCACTCAAAGGGACGGAAACACTGAAGCTTTCTTT. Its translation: CASTQRDGNTEAFF. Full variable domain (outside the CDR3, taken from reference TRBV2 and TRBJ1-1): EPEVTQTPSHQVTQMGQEVILRCVPISNHLYFYWYRQILGQKVEFLVSFYNNEISEKSEIFDDQFSVERPDGSNFTLKIRSTKLEDSAMYFCASTQRDGNTEAFFGQGTRLTVV.